A single sample is the source of the 32 T cell receptor beta chains below, sequenced in a study of T cells in Graves' hyperthyroidism and ophthalmopathy. Amplified TCR beta CDR3 regions derived from RNA transcripts. TCR CDR3 underwent first-round RT-PCR with the HTBI primer set. TCRdb used MiXCR to reprocess the multiplex PCR reads, holding one entry per CDR3 protein. The table lists a few hundred thousand distinct CDR3 sequences, around a quarter of them singletons, with about 70% in the top ten. The sequenced sample was blood. These receptors all come from a man in his fifties with Graves' hyperthyroidism.

The chain combines TRBV6-5 with TRBJ1-5; D uncertain. This CDR3 comprises 14 residues. Trimming left V 1 base short and J 8 bases short, with 12 bases between. Germline loops: CDR1 MNHEY, CDR2 SVGAGI. CDR3 DNA sequence: TGTGCCAGCAGTTACTATAGGGATCAGGAGCCCCAGCATTTT. Amino acids: CASSYYRDQEPQHF.

This clonotype was observed at least ten times. This chain links TRBV7-8 with TRBJ2-5, with a tentative D call TRBD1 (6 bases). V was clipped by 1 base and J by 4 bases, with 13 bases between them. The germline gives CDR1 SGHVS, CDR2 FQNEAQ. The CDR3 runs to 15 residues. CDR3 sequence reads: CASSLGLGQRETQYF. CDR3 DNA sequence: TGTGCCAGCAGCTTAGGGTTAGGACAGCGAGAGACCCAGTACTTC.

This clonotype has a handful of counts. A read error may produce the germline difference seen at one junction end. The chain's CDR3 is CASSSTGTATQYF. The DNA of the CDR3 is TGTGCCAGCAGTTCGACTGGTACAGCTACGCAGTATTTT. The chain couples TRBV27 to TRBJ2-3; no definite D call. There are 13 residues in the CDR3. Germline CDR1 MNHEY, CDR2 SMNVEV (reference sequence).

This clonotype came up many times. The gene calls are TRBV2 and TRBJ2-7, with 12 bases matching TRBD2. Trimming took 6 bases from V and 2 from J; bases not matched to a gene: 2. Germline V gives CDR1 SNHLY, CDR2 FYNNEI. This CDR3 is 14 amino acids long. This CDR3 reads CASRGLAGPYEQYF. As DNA, the CDR3 is TGTGCCAGCAGGGGACTAGCGGGTCCCTACGAGCAGTACTTC.

The J gene is TRBJ1-1, the V gene TRBV19; D perhaps matches TRBD1 (6 bases). V gave up 5 bases and J gave up 4 bases, with 11 bases separating them. CDR1 is LNHDA and CDR2 is SQIVND in the germline V gene (reference sequence). CDR3 length equals 13 residues. The CDR3 here is CASSEEGGTEAFF. Here the CDR3 DNA reads TGTGCCAGTAGTGAGGAGGGGGGCACTGAAGCTTTCTTT.

This clonotype was seen a handful of times. The V and J genes are TRBV19 and TRBJ2-7; D unclear. The CDR3 is 13 amino acids. The V end lost 7 bases, the J end lost 1 base, and 11 bases lay between the germline ends. In germline, CDR1 is LNHDA, CDR2 SQIVND (reference sequence). The chain's CDR3 is CASMVSGSYEQYF. Written as DNA, the CDR3 is TGTGCCAGTATGGTCTCCGGATCCTACGAGCAGTACTTC. The variable domain in full, with the rest retrieved from reference TRBV19 and TRBJ2-7, is DGGITQSPKYLFRKEGQNVTLSCEQNLNHDAMYWYRQDPGQGLRLIYYSQIVNDFQKGDIAEGYSVSREKKESFPLTVTSAQKNPTAFYLCASMVSGSYEQYFGPGTRLTVT.

The chain couples TRBV3-1 to TRBJ2-7; tentative D call: TRBD1 (6 bases). This CDR3 comprises 14 residues. Per germline, CDR1 LGHDT and CDR2 YNNKEL (reference sequence). Trimming pared 3 bases from V and 0 bases from J, leaving 9 bases between. Here the CDR3 reads CASSHYRDSYEQYF. CDR3 nucleotides: TGTGCCAGCAGCCACTACAGGGACTCCTACGAGCAGTACTTC.

J is TRBJ2-4 and V is TRBV6-1; 7 bases are shared with TRBD1. The CDR3 contains 15 residues. CDR1 is MNHNS and CDR2 is SASEGT in the germline V gene. Trimming cost V 2 bases and J 6 bases; bases outside gene matches: 7. CDR3 coding DNA: TGTGCCAGCAGTGAATGGGACAGATCCCCAAACATTCAGTACTTC. This sequence encodes CASSEWDRSPNIQYF.

This clonotype came up once. A much larger clonotype is one base distant, so this may be a read error. This chain links TRBV6-2 or TRBV6-3 with TRBJ2-7, with D maybe TRBD2 (6 bases). This CDR3 region has 15 residues. From germline, CDR1 is MNHEY and CDR2 SVGEGT. CDR3 in amino acids: CASSYGRRGMHEQCF. CDR3 DNA sequence: TGTGCCAGCAGTTACGGTAGGAGGGGAATGCACGAGCAGTGCTTC.

V gene TRBV10-2 combines with J gene TRBJ2-2, with 8 bases aligning to TRBD2. Trimming cost V 4 bases and J 4 bases; bases outside gene matches: 5. CDR1 is WSHSY, CDR2 SAAADI, per germline. The CDR3 sequence is 15 residues long. CDR3 sequence (DNA): TGCGCCAGCAGTGCTGGGCGGGGGGTCACCGGGGAGCTGTTTTTT. Its translation is CASSAGRGVTGELFF.

This clonotype was picked up many times. This chain joins TRBV7-2 and TRBJ2-3; possible D gene TRBD2, 7 bases. There are 15 residues in the CDR3. CDR1 SGHTA and CDR2 FQGNSA come from the germline V gene. The ends were cut back, 4 bases at V and 3 bases at J, with 14 bases in the middle. The CDR3 DNA sequence: TGTGCCAGCAGCTGGGCCGAGGGGGGGACAGATACGCAGTATTTT. Protein: CASSWAEGGTDTQYF.

The genes are TRBV4-2 and TRBJ2-7, with D possibly matching TRBD1 (5 bases). The length of the CDR3 is 15 residues. Trimming pared 0 bases from V and 2 bases from J, leaving 11 bases between. CDR1 LGHNA and CDR2 YNFKEQ come from the germline V gene. The CDR3 spells CASSQELQATYEQYF. Here the CDR3 DNA reads TGTGCCAGCAGCCAAGAGTTACAGGCGACCTACGAGCAGTACTTC.

This clonotype was observed a handful of times. The V call is TRBV29-1, the J call TRBJ1-2, with a weak D call TRBD1 (5 bases). V lost 4 bases and J lost 3, with 12 bases in between. Germline V gene sequence: CDR1 SQVTM, CDR2 ANQGSEA. This CDR3 spans 13 amino acids. The CDR3 loop reads CSVASTEDYGYTF. The CDR3, as DNA: TGCAGCGTTGCTTCGACAGAAGACTATGGCTACACCTTC.

This clonotype was counted a few times. V usage is TRBV12-3 or TRBV12-4 and J usage is TRBJ1-5; a weak D match, TRBD1 (6 bases). CDR3 length: 15 amino acids. V was cut by 1 base and J by 3 bases, with 10 bases left in between. The CDR3 protein is CASSLGQADNQPQHF. Here the CDR3 DNA reads TGTGCCAGCAGTTTAGGACAGGCCGACAATCAGCCCCAGCATTTT.

This clonotype came up a few times. The rearrangement links TRBV12-3 or TRBV12-4 to TRBJ2-2, with TRBD2 as a possible D gene (5 bases). The CDR3 has 16 amino acids. The V and J ends lost 4 bases and 0 bases respectively, with 12 bases between them. The CDR3 nucleotides read TGTGCCAGCAGTTCGGCTGGACTCTCGAACACCGGGGAGCTGTTTTTT. It specifies CASSSAGLSNTGELFF.

This clonotype was recorded many times. CDR3 sequence reads: CASSLGTGTSTDTQYF. The CDR3 region has the DNA TGCGCCAGCAGCTTGGGAACAGGGACTAGCACAGATACGCAGTATTTT. This chain links TRBV5-1 with TRBJ2-3; D tentatively reads TRBD1 or TRBD2 (6 bases each). Germline V CDR1 and CDR2: SGHRS, YFSETQ. The CDR3 sequence is 16 residues long. V shed 0 bases and J shed 0 bases, with 11 bases lying between them.

This clonotype was detected a few times. This sequence joins TRBV11-3 and TRBJ2-1; 11 bases fit TRBD2. Germline CDR1 SGHNT, CDR2 YENEEA. The CDR3 is 14 amino acids. V gave up 5 bases and J gave up 7 bases; unmatched junction bases: 4. The CDR3 bases are TGTGCCAGCAGCCTTAGCGGGAGGGGGAATGAGCAGTTCTTC. Amino acids: CASSLSGRGNEQFF.

This chain connects TRBV7-3 to TRBJ2-3; 8 bases are a match to TRBD2. Germline V gene data show CDR1 as SGHTA and CDR2 as FQGTGA. This CDR3 region has 14 residues. The V segment lost 5 bases and the J segment 3 bases; nucleotides outside the gene matches: 4. The CDR3 DNA is TGTGCCAGCAGCCAAGCGGGGGAAACAGATACGCAGTATTTT. It yields the protein CASSQAGETDTQYF.

The chain links TRBV30 to TRBJ2-7; 9 positions agree with TRBD1. Trimming removed 1 base from V and 2 bases from J; junction bases left unmatched: 3. The CDR3 length is 14 residues. CDR1 is GTSNPN, CDR2 SVGIG, per germline (reference sequence). CDR3 sequence (DNA): TGTGCCTGGAGTGCCGGGACAGGGACCTACGAGCAGTACTTC. Its translation is CAWSAGTGTYEQYF.

This clonotype was seen once. The chain links TRBV24-1 to TRBJ2-2; 12 nucleotides align to TRBD2. The CDR3 length is 16 residues. The V segment lost 4 bases and the J segment 6 bases; nucleotides outside the gene matches: 5. Per the germline V gene, CDR1 is KGHDR and CDR2 is SFDVKD. This CDR3 is CATSDLAGGPAGELFF. The CDR3 DNA reads TGTGCCACCAGTGACCTAGCGGGAGGGCCGGCCGGGGAGCTGTTTTTT.

This clonotype was seen only a few times. The rearrangement links TRBV20-1 to TRBJ1-6; a weak D match, TRBD1 (5 bases). CDR3 length: 12 residues. Germline V lookup: CDR1 DFQATT, CDR2 SNEGSKA (reference sequence). V shed 0 bases and J shed 14 bases, with 11 bases lying between them. The chain's CDR3 is CSARDPRGALHF. DNA of the CDR3: TGCAGTGCTAGAGACCCCCGAGGGGCCCTCCACTTT.

This clonotype was seen many times. This rearrangement joins TRBV20-1 to TRBJ2-5; tentative D call: TRBD1 (5 bases). The CDR3 loop spans 13 amino acids. CDR1 is DFQATT, CDR2 SNEGSKA, per germline (reference sequence). The V end lost 5 bases, the J end lost 3 bases, and 13 bases lay between the germline ends. DNA for the CDR3: TGCAGTGCTCCGCAGGGCTTCGAAGAGACCCAGTACTTC. It encodes CSAPQGFEETQYF.

V usage is TRBV2 and J usage is TRBJ1-2; D remains ambiguous. CDR1 is SNHLY and CDR2 is FYNNEI in the germline V gene. CDR3 length equals 14 residues. Deletions cut 2 bases from V and 4 bases from J, with 11 bases between. Here the CDR3 DNA reads TGTGCCAGCAGTGAACGCCCGGAGAGCTATGGCTACACCTTC. Translating gives CASSERPESYGYTF.

Many counts were recorded for this clonotype. DNA of the CDR3: TGTGCCAGCAGTTTAGGGGCAGGGGAGCGGACCCAGTACTTC. This gives the protein CASSLGAGERTQYF. The V and J genes are TRBV12-3 or TRBV12-4 and TRBJ2-5; tentatively, D is TRBD1 (6 bases). This CDR3 spans 14 amino acids. The V end was cut by 1 base, the J end by 7 bases, with 13 bases between.

This clonotype came up a few times. The chain carries TRBV5-1 and TRBJ2-5; 10 nucleotides line up with TRBD1. V shed 0 bases, J shed 1 base, and the junction held 0 bases outside the gene matches. Germline values: CDR1 SGHRS, CDR2 YFSETQ. The CDR3 is made up of 15 amino acids. The CDR3 loop reads CASSLGDRGQETQYF. CDR3 DNA: TGCGCCAGCAGCTTGGGGGACAGGGGCCAAGAGACCCAGTACTTC.

The sample holds a few counts of this clonotype. The chain is built from TRBV5-1 and TRBJ1-4; tentative D call: TRBD1 (5 bases). This CDR3 contains 14 residues. Between the trimmed V and J ends, which lost 4 bases and 8 bases, there was a span of 15 bases. Germline CDR1 is SGHRS and CDR2 is YFSETQ. CDR3 protein: CASSPPGRGEKLFF. For the CDR3, the DNA is TGCGCCAGCAGCCCTCCGGGACGAGGCGAAAAACTGTTTTTT. The whole variable domain, filled in from reference TRBV5-1 and TRBJ1-4, reads KAGVTQTPRYLIKTRGQQVTLSCSPISGHRSVSWYQQTPGQGLQFLFEYFSETQRNKGNFPGRFSGRQFSNSRSEMNVSTLELGDSALYLCASSPPGRGEKLFFGSGTQLSVL.

This clonotype showed up many times. This rearrangement joins TRBV20-1 to TRBJ2-3; D unclear. Germline values: CDR1 DFQATT, CDR2 SNEGSKA (reference sequence). With 7 bases removed from V and 0 bases from J, the gap between germline ends came to 11 bases. CDR3 length: 13 amino acids. The CDR3 sequence: CSEAVHSTDTQYF. CDR3 sequence (DNA): TGCAGTGAAGCTGTCCATAGCACAGATACGCAGTATTTT.

The V gene is TRBV2, the J gene TRBJ2-5; 8 positions match TRBD1. The V and J ends lost 9 bases and 4 bases, in that order; junction bases with no gene match: 13. Germline V CDR1 and CDR2: SNHLY, FYNNEI. The CDR3 contains 15 residues. CDR3 amino acids: CASSIGQGASETQYF. The CDR3 nucleotides read TGTGCCAGTAGTATTGGGCAGGGGGCATCAGAGACCCAGTACTTC.

On this clonotype: A single base separates this from a much larger clone, so it may be a read error. V and J are TRBV29-1 and TRBJ2-3; D might be TRBD1 or TRBD2, each matching 7 bases. V was shortened by 7 bases and J by 1 base, with 15 bases between the two germline ends. The CDR3 length is 14 residues. In germline, CDR1 is SQVTM, CDR2 ANQGSEA. The DNA of the CDR3 is TGCAGCGCCCCAGGGGGGGCGCGCACAGATACGCAGTATTTT. This translates into CSAPGGARTDTQYF.

As regards this clonotype: Since no conserved phenylalanine or tryptophan closes the CDR3, a read error is the likely cause. This chain links TRBV11-2 with TRBJ1-6; D remains ambiguous. Germline V gene sequence: CDR1 SGHAT, CDR2 FQNNGV. V lost 5 bases and J lost 0, with 14 bases in between. CDR3 length: 17 residues. The CDR3 nucleotides read TGTGCCAGCAGCCCGCGGACGGCTAGCTCCTATAATTCACCCCTCCACCTT. Its translation: CASSPRTASSYNSPLHL.

The chain carries TRBV5-1 and TRBJ1-2; D not certain. V gave up 4 bases and J gave up 0 bases, with 10 bases separating them. Germline CDR1 is SGHRS and CDR2 is YFSETQ. The CDR3 is made up of 14 amino acids. The CDR3 DNA follows: TGCGCCAGCAGCAACAGACTATCTAACTATGGCTACACCTTC. Amino acid sequence: CASSNRLSNYGYTF.

The rearrangement joins TRBV5-1 to TRBJ1-1; D remains unclear. Trimming left V 4 bases short and J 1 base short, with 11 bases between. This CDR3 region has 14 residues. The V gene's germline CDR1 is SGHRS and CDR2 YFSETQ. CDR3 DNA sequence: TGCGCCAGCAGCCAGATGCTCAGGAACACTGAAGCTTTCTTT. This codes for CASSQMLRNTEAFF.